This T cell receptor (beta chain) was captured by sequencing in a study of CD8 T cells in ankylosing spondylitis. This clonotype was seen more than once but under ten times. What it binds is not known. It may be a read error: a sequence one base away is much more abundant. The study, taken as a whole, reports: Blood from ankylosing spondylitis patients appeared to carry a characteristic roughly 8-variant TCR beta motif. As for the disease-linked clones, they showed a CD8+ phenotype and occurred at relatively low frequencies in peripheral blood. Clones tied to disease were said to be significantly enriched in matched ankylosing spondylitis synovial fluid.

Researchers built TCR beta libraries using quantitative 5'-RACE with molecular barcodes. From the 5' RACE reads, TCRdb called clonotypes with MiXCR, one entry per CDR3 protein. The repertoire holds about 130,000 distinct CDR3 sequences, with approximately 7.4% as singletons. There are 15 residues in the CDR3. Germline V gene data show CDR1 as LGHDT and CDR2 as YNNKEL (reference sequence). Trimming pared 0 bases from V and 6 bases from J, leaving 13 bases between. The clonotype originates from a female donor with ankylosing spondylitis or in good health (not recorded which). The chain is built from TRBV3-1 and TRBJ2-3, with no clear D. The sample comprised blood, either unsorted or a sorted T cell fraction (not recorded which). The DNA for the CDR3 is TGTGCCAGCAGCCAAGATTGCCGAAAAGGTGATACGCAGTATTTT. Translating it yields CASSQDCRKGDTQYF.